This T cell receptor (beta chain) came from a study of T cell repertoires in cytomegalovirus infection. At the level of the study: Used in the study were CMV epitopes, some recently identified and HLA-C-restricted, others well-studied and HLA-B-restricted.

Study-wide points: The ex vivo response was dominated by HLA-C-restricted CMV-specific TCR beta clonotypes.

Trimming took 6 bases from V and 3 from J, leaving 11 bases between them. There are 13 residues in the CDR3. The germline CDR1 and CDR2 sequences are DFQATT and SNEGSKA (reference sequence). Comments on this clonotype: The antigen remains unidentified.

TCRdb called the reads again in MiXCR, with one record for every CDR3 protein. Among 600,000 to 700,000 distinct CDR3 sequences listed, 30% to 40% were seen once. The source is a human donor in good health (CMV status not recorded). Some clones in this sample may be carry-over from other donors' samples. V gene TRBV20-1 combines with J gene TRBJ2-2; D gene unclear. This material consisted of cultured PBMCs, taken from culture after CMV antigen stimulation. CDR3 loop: CSARRLDTGELFF. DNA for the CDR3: TGCAGTGCCAGACGGCTGGACACCGGGGAGCTGTTTTTT.